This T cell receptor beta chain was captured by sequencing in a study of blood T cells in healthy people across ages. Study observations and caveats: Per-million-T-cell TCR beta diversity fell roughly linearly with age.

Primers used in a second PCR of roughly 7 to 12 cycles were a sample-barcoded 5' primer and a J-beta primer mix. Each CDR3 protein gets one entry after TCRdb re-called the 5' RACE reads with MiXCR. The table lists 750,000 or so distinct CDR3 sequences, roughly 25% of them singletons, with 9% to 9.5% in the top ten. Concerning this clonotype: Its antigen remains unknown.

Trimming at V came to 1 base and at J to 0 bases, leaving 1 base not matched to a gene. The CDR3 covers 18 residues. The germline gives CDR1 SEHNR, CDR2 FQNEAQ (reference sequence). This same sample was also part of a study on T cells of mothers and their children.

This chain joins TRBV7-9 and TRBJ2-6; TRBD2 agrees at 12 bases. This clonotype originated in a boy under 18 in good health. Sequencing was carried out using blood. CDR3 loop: CASSLGLAGVSGANVLTF. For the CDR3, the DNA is TGTGCCAGCAGCTTAGGACTAGCGGGAGTCTCTGGGGCCAACGTCCTGACTTTC.